This TCR beta chain came from a study of shared clonotypes between healthy human individuals. TCRdb's copy holds only in-frame clones and misses some; the assay was immunoSEQ multiplex PCR. The table has about 510,000 clones, over 60% seen once. HIV-negative, healthy adults without recent acute infections or vaccinations were the donors. Sequenced: PBMCs. This receptor was taken from a woman aged 40 to 50 in good health. Some clones in this sample may be carry-over from other donors' samples.

The CDR3 DNA follows: TGTGCCAGCAGCTTTGGGGACAGGGACTACGAGCAGTACTTC. Protein: CASSFGDRDYEQYF. The V call is TRBV5-4, the J call TRBJ2-7; 9 bases agree with TRBD1. Germline V gene lookup returns CDR1 SGHNT and CDR2 YYREEE (reference sequence). There are 14 residues in the CDR3. J lost 3 bases, V lost 2 bases, and 3 bases had no gene match.